The sequence of this TCR beta chain was determined in a study of response to subunit inactivated influenza vaccine. The CDR3 totals 15 residues. V trimming: 5 bases; J trimming: 6 bases; junction bases outside the gene matches: 8. The germline V gene encodes CDR1 SNHLY and CDR2 FYNNEI. From the RT-PCR reads, TCRdb called clonotypes with MiXCR, one entry per CDR3 protein. The table lists hundreds of thousands of distinct CDR3 sequences, about 18% of them singletons, with approximately 11% in the top ten. The sequencing here drew on PBMCs from blood, taken 5 to 6 days after vaccination. This receptor was obtained from a middle-aged man who received an inactivated influenza vaccine. The chain carries TRBV2 and TRBJ2-1, with 9 bases that match TRBD1. In nucleotides, the CDR3 is TGTGCCAGCAGTTTTGACAGGGGGTTCACCAATGAGCAGTTCTTC. Translation gives CASSFDRGFTNEQFF.